The T cell receptor beta chain described here comes from a study of cytomegalovirus exposure and HLA in healthy donors. Donors came from a validation cohort of about 110 subjects, distinct from the first 666-subject cohort. General observations from the study: Across donors, most TCRs were seen rarely, yet some public ones were widespread. The tendency of first-cohort TCR clusters to co-occur in the approximately 110 validation repertoires was the finding of a later analysis.

The protocol was immunoSEQ multiplex PCR, while the TCRdb copy is restricted to in-frame clones and leaves out a portion. The sample contains some 150,000 clones, approximately 86% of which appear only once. V lost 5 bases and J lost 2, with 17 bases in between. Germline loops: CDR1 SGHRS, CDR2 YFSETQ. This CDR3 has 15 amino acids. In the case of this clone: What it binds is unknown.

The chain carries TRBV5-1 and TRBJ2-7, with D possibly matching TRBD1 (7 bases). The material sequenced was PBMCs. This TCR came from a young man in good health and CMV-seropositive. In DNA form, the CDR3 reads TGCGCCAGCAGGCTGCGGAGGGGGCGGCCCTACGAGCAGTACTTC. Its protein product is CASRLRRGRPYEQYF. The full variable domain, in which reference TRBV5-1 and TRBJ2-7 provide the parts outside the CDR3, is KAGVTQTPRYLIKTRGQQVTLSCSPISGHRSVSWYQQTPGQGLQFLFEYFSETQRNKGNFPGRFSGRQFSNSRSEMNVSTLELGDSALYLCASRLRRGRPYEQYFGPGTRLTVT.